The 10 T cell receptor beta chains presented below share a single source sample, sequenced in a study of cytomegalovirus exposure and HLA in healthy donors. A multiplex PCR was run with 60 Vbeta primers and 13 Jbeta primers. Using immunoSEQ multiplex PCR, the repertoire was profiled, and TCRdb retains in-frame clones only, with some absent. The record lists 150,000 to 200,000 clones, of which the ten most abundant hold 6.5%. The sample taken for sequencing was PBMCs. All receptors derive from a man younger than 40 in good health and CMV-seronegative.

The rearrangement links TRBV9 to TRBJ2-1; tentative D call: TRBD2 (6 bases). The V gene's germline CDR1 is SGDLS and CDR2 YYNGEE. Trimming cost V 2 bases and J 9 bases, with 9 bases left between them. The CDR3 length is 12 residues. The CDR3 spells CASSVQEGEQFF. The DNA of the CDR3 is TGTGCCAGCAGCGTTCAGGAGGGTGAGCAGTTCTTC.

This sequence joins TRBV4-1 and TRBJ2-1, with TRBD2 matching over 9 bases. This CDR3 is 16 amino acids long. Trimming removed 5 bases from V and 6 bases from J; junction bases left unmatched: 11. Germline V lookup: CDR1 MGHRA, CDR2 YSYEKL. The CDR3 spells CASSSYSGRVLNEQFF. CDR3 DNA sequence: TGCGCCAGCAGCTCCTATAGCGGGAGAGTCCTCAATGAGCAGTTCTTC.

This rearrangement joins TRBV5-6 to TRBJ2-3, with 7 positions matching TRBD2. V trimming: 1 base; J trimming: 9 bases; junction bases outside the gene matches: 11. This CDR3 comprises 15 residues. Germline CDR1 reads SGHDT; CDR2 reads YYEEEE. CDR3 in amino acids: CASSLTGLEMGTQYF. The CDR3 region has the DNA TGTGCCAGCAGCTTGACAGGACTAGAAATGGGGACGCAGTATTTT.

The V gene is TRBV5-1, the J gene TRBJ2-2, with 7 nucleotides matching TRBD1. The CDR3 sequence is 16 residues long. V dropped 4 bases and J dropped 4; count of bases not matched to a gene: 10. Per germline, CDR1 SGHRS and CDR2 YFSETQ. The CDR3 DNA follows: TGCGCCAGCAGCCCACTCCGGGACAGCACCACCGGGGAGCTGTTTTTT. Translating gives CASSPLRDSTTGELFF. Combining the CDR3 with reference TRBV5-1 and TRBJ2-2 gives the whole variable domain KAGVTQTPRYLIKTRGQQVTLSCSPISGHRSVSWYQQTPGQGLQFLFEYFSETQRNKGNFPGRFSGRQFSNSRSEMNVSTLELGDSALYLCASSPLRDSTTGELFFGEGSRLTVL.

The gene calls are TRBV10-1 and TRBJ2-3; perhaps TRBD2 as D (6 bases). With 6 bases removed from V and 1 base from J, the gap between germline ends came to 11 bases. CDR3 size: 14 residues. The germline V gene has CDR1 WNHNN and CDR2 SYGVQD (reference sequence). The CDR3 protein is CASSPGEGTDTQYF. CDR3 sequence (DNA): TGCGCCAGCAGCCCCGGGGAGGGCACAGATACGCAGTATTTT.

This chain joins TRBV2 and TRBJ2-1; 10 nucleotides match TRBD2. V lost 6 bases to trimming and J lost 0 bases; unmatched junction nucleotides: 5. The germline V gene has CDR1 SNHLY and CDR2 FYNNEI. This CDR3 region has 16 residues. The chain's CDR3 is CASSASGRASYNEQFF. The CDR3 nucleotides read TGTGCCAGCAGCGCAAGCGGGAGGGCCTCCTACAATGAGCAGTTCTTC.

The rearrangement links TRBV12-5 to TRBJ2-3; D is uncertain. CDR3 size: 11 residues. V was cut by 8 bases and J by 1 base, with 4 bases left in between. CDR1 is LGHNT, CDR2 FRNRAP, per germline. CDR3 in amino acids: CASKRTDTQYF. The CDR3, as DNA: TGTGCTAGTAAGCGCACAGATACGCAGTATTTT.

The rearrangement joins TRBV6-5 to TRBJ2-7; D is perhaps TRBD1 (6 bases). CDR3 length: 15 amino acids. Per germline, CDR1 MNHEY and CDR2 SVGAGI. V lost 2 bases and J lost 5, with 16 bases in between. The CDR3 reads CASSYRSGEQNEQYF. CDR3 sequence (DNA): TGTGCCAGCAGTTACCGGTCAGGGGAGCAGAACGAGCAGTACTTC.

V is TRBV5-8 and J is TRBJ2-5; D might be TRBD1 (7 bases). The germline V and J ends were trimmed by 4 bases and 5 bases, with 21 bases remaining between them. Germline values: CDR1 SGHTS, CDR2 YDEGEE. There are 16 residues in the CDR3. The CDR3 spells CASSEGASEYRETQYF. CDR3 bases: TGTGCCAGCAGCGAGGGGGCTAGCGAATATAGGGAGACCCAGTACTTC.

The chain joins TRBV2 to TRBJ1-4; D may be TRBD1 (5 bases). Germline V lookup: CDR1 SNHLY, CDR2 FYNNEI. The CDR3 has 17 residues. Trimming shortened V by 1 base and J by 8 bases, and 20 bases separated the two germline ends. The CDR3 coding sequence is TGTGCCAGCAGTGAAGGTTCAAGGCGGGGGGTGTACGAAAAACTGTTTTTT. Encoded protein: CASSEGSRRGVYEKLFF. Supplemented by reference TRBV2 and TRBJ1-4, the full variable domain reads EPEVTQTPSHQVTQMGQEVILRCVPISNHLYFYWYRQILGQKVEFLVSFYNNEISEKSEIFDDQFSVERPDGSNFTLKIRSTKLEDSAMYFCASSEGSRRGVYEKLFFGSGTQLSVL.